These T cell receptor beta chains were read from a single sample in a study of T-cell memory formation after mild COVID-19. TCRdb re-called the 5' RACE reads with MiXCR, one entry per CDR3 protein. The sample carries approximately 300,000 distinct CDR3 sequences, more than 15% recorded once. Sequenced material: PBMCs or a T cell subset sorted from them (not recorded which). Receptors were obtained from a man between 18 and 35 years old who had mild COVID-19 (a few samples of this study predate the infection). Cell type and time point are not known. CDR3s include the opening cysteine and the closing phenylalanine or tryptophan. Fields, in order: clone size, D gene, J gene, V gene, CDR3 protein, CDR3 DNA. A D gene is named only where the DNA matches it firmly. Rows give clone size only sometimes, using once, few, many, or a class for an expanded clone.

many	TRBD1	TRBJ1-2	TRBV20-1	CSARDGDRGNYGYTF	TGCAGTGCTAGAGATGGGGACAGGGGAAACTATGGCTACACCTTC
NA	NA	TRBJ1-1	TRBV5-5	CASSFVILGQRMNTEAFF	TGTGCCAGCAGCTTTGTAATCCTTGGACAGCGTATGAACACTGAAGCTTTCTTT
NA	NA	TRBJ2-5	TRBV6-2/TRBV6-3	CASSYRQGGETQYF	TGTGCCAGCAGTTACCGCCAGGGAGGAGAGACCCAGTACTTC
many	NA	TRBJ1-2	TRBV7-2	CASSLVPENYGYTF	TGTGCCAGCAGCTTAGTCCCGGAAAACTATGGCTACACCTTC
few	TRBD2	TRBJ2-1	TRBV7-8	CASSLGTSIDEQFF	TGTGCCAGCAGCTTAGGGACTAGCATTGATGAGCAGTTCTTC
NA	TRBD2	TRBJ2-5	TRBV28	CASSFGLAGGPGKETQYF	TGTGCCAGCAGTTTTGGACTAGCGGGGGGGCCGGGAAAGGAGACCCAGTACTTC
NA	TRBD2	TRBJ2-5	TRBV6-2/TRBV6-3	CASFPGGAQETQYF	TGTGCCAGTTTCCCCGGGGGGGCCCAAGAGACCCAGTACTTC
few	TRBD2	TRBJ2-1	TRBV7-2	CASSRLSSGAGNEQFF	TGTGCCAGCAGCCGTCTATCGAGCGGGGCGGGCAATGAGCAGTTCTTC
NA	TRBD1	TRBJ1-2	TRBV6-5	CASSGGQGNYGYTF	TGTGCCAGCAGCGGGGGACAGGGGAACTATGGCTACACCTTC
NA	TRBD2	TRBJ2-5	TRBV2	CASVPLGGIRTQYF	TGTGCCAGCGTCCCCTTGGGGGGGATCAGGACCCAGTACTTC
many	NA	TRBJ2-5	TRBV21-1	CASSKGLETQYF	TGTGCCAGCAGCAAAGGATTGGAGACCCAGTACTTC
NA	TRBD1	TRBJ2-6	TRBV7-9	CASSLGGQGIIPSSGANVLTF	TGTGCCAGCAGCTTAGGGGGACAGGGAATTATCCCCAGCTCTGGGGCCAACGTCCTGACTTTC
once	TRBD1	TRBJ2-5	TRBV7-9	CASSWTGGMETQYF	TGTGCCAGCAGTTGGACAGGGGGCATGGAGACCCAGTACTTC
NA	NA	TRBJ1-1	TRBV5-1	CASNHGQMNTEAFF	TGCGCCAGCAACCACGGACAGATGAACACTGAAGCTTTCTTT
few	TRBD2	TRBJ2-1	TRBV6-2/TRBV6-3	CASSLAGGGAPSYNEQFF	TGTGCCAGCAGTCTCGCCGGCGGGGGGGCCCCATCTTACAATGAGCAGTTCTTC
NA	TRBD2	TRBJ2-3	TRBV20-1	CSARDRLAGETDTQYF	TGCAGTGCTAGAGACAGACTAGCGGGAGAAACAGATACGCAGTATTTT
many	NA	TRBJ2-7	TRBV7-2	CASSARRGGEQYF	TGTGCCAGCAGCGCACGGCGGGGCGGTGAGCAGTACTTC
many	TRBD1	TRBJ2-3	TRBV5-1	CASSLGDSTDTQYF	TGCGCCAGCAGCTTGGGGGACAGTACGGATACGCAGTATTTT
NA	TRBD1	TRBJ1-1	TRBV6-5	CASSFDRGANTEAFF	TGTGCCAGCAGTTTCGACAGGGGTGCGAACACTGAAGCTTTCTTT
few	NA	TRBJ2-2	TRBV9	CASSVAPTGNTGELFF	TGTGCCAGCAGCGTAGCCCCCACGGGGAACACCGGGGAGCTGTTTTTT
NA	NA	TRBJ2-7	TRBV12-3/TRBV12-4	CASSVQAGLNEQYF	TGTGCCAGCAGTGTCCAGGCAGGGCTGAACGAGCAGTACTTC
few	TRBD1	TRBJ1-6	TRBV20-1	CSAGRDSNSPLHF	TGCAGTGCTGGCCGGGACAGTAATTCACCCCTCCACTTT
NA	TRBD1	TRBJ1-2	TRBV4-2	CASSPLQGGDGYTF	TGTGCCAGCAGCCCCCTCCAGGGGGGGGATGGCTACACCTTC
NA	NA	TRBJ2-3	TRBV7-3	CASSLGRGKADTQYF	TGTGCCAGCAGCTTAGGCCGGGGGAAGGCAGATACGCAGTATTTT
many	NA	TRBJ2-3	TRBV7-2	CASRIRAVTDTQYF	TGTGCCAGCAGGATACGGGCCGTCACAGATACGCAGTATTTT
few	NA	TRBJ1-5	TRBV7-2	CASSSTPGQPQHF	TGTGCCAGCAGCTCAACTCCAGGTCAGCCCCAGCATTTT
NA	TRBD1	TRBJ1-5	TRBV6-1	CASNLGGLGQPQHF	TGTGCCAGCAACCTAGGGGGCCTGGGGCAGCCCCAGCATTTT
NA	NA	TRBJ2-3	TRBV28	CASSLLQGTADTQYF	TGTGCCAGCAGTTTATTGCAGGGGACTGCAGATACGCAGTATTTT
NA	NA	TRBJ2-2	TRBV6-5	CASSYSRLHSTGELFF	TGTGCCAGCAGTTACTCTAGGCTCCACAGCACCGGGGAGCTGTTTTTT
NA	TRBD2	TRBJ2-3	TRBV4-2	CASSQDLLGLAGANADTQYF	TGTGCCAGCAGCCAAGATTTACTCGGACTAGCGGGGGCCAACGCAGATACGCAGTATTTT
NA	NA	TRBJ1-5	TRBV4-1	CASSQEVGNQPQHF	TGCGCCAGCAGCCAAGAGGTAGGGAATCAGCCCCAGCATTTT
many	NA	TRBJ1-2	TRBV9	CASSADSSVNYGYTF	TGTGCCAGCAGCGCGGACAGCTCTGTTAACTATGGCTACACCTTC
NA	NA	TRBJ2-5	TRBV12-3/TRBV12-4	CASSSSGALRETQYF	TGTGCCAGCAGTAGTTCCGGGGCCCTTAGGGAGACCCAGTACTTC
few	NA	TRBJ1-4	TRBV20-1	CSARDFLKANEKLFF	TGCAGTGCAAGGGATTTCCTTAAAGCTAATGAAAAACTGTTTTTT
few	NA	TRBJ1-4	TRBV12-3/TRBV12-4	CASSFRLRGEKLFF	TGTGCCAGCAGTTTTCGACTAAGGGGTGAAAAACTGTTTTTT
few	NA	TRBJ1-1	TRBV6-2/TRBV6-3	CASSYPAANTEAFF	TGTGCCAGCAGTTATCCGGCGGCGAACACTGAAGCTTTCTTT
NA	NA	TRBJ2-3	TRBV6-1	CASSEARYSTDTQYF	TGTGCCAGCAGTGAAGCGAGGTACTCCACAGATACGCAGTATTTT
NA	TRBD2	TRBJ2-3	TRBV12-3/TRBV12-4	CASSPQLAGGGDTQYF	TGTGCCAGCAGTCCGCAACTAGCGGGGGGAGGGGATACGCAGTATTTT
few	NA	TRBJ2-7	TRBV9	CASSPSVGEADEQYF	TGTGCCAGCAGCCCATCGGTAGGGGAGGCGGACGAGCAGTACTTC
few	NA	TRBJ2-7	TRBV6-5	CASTPHLRGEQYF	TGTGCCAGCACTCCCCATCTTCGCGGAGAGCAGTACTTC
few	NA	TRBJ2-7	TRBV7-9	CASSLELSFGEQYF	TGTGCCAGCAGCTTAGAGTTGTCCTTCGGGGAGCAGTACTTC
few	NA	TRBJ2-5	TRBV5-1	CASSQSQEVRETQYF	TGCGCCAGCAGCCAGTCCCAAGAGGTCCGGGAGACCCAGTACTTC
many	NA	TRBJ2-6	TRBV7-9	CASVWVPQSGANVLTF	TGTGCCAGCGTTTGGGTACCTCAATCTGGGGCCAACGTCCTGACTTTC
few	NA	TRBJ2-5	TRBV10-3	CAISESSDGSQYF	TGTGCCATCAGTGAGTCAAGTGATGGGTCCCAGTACTTC
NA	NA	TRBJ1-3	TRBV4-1	CASSQTPGMAGNTIYF	TGCGCCAGCAGCCAAACTCCAGGGATGGCTGGAAACACCATATATTTT
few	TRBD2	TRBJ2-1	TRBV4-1	CASSQERGANEQFF	TGCGCCAGCAGCCAAGAGCGGGGGGCAAATGAGCAGTTCTTC
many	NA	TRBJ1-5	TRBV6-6	CASGADQPQHF	TGTGCCTCGGGGGCGGATCAGCCCCAGCATTTT
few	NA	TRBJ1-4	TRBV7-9	CASSLTRQTTNEKLFF	TGTGCCAGCAGCCTAACCAGACAGACAACTAATGAAAAACTGTTTTTT
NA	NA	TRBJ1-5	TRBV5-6	CASSLPPGAITAQHF	TGTGCCAGCAGCTTACCCCCGGGGGCCATCACAGCCCAGCATTTT
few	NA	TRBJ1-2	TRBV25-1	CATGSGNYGYTF	TGTGCCACCGGGTCCGGGAACTATGGCTACACCTTC
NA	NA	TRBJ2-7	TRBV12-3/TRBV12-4	CASSSQGSHEQYF	TGTGCCAGCAGTTCCCAGGGAAGCCACGAGCAGTACTTC
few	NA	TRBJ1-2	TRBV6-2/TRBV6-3	CASSYRDNGYTF	TGTGCCAGCAGTTACAGGGATAATGGCTACACCTTC